What follows are 24 T cell receptor beta chains derived from one specimen sequenced in a study of tumor and adjacent non-tumor tissue in lung cancer (dated by TCRdb to 2016 to 2019). RNA was isolated from bulk, unsorted tissue, and RNA quality was assessed with a NanoDrop ND-1000 and an Agilent 2100. The method behind the library was multiplex PCR. The listed sequencing device is Illumina HiSeq 2500. TCRbeta libraries were constructed through three rounds of nested PCR with primers (Table S4) according to protocols modified from ARM-PCR. The public reads were reprocessed in TCRdb via fastp at Q25 and MiXCR, keeping in-frame beta chains. Rows are unified per CDR3 protein, each entry keeping the most common DNA and genes. The sample table records roughly 120,000 distinct CDR3 sequences; roughly 74% of these occur just once. The ten largest clones add up to 37% of the sample. Source material: lung tumor tissue. The receptors come from a woman aged 60-75 years with non-small cell lung cancer.

This clonotype was seen ten or more times. The chain joins TRBV6-1 to TRBJ1-1; D is unclear. Trimming cost V 6 bases and J 3 bases, with 20 bases left between them. The CDR3 totals 16 residues. Germline V gives CDR1 MNHNS, CDR2 SASEGT. CDR3 protein: CASSRRAPRVDTEAFF. For the CDR3, the DNA is TGTGCCAGCAGCCGGAGGGCCCCGCGCGTGGACACTGAAGCTTTCTTT.

On this clonotype itself: A clone one base away is much larger, so this may be a read error. The chain joins TRBV7-8 to TRBJ2-1; weak D call: TRBD2 (6 bases). This CDR3 spans 15 amino acids. Germline V gene lookup returns CDR1 SGHVS and CDR2 FQNEAQ. The CDR3 spells CPSGFVVQAYNEQFF. The DNA for the CDR3 is TGTCCCAGCGGGTTCGTGGTCCAGGCCTACAATGAGCAGTTCTTC.

Comments on this clonotype: This may come from a read error, since a much larger clone is one base off. The chain uses TRBV10-2 and TRBJ1-5; the D gene is possibly TRBD1 (7 bases). TRBJ2-3 matches the DNA end more closely, so the J call is doubtful. Germline CDR1 and CDR2: WSHSY and SAAADI. The CDR3 consists of 14 residues. DNA of the CDR3: TGCGCCAGCACCCCAGGGGGGTCCAATCAGCCCCAGTATTTT. Translating it yields CASTPGGSNQPQYF.

The chain employs TRBV5-5 and TRBJ1-5, with a possible D match to TRBD1 (5 bases). The V gene's germline CDR1 is SGHKS and CDR2 YYEKEE (reference sequence). Trimming removed 8 bases from V and 6 bases from J, with 24 bases in between. This CDR3 is built from 16 residues. CDR3 sequence (DNA): TGTGCCAGTAGTAGAGACAGCGGCCGACTTGTTCAGCCCCAGCATTTT. Translated: CASSRDSGRLVQPQHF. Drawing the rest from reference TRBV5-5 and TRBJ1-5, the complete variable domain is DAGVTQSPTHLIKTRGQQVTLRCSPISGHKSVSWYQQVLGQGPQFIFQYYEKEERGRGNFPDRFSARQFPNYSSELNVNALLLGDSALYLCASSRDSGRLVQPQHFGDGTRLSIL.

Turning to this clonotype: This could be a read error, since a much larger clone is one nucleotide away. The rearrangement joins TRBV29-1 to TRBJ2-6; TRBD2 might be the D (5 bases). The germline V gene has CDR1 SQVTM and CDR2 ANQGSEA. This CDR3 has 14 residues. V was shortened by 7 bases and J by 1 base, with 11 bases between the two germline ends. The CDR3 loop reads CSADEGSGANVLTF. The CDR3, as DNA: TGCAGCGCGGATGAGGGATCTGGGGCCAACGTCCTGACTTTC.

This clonotype was picked up a small number of times. This chain links TRBV5-4 with TRBJ1-2; D is ambiguous. The CDR3 consists of 16 residues. Germline V CDR1 and CDR2: SGHNT, YYREEE (reference sequence). The V gene lost 4 bases and the J gene lost 2 bases, with 18 bases spanning the gap. CDR3 in DNA: TGTGCCAGCAGCAACGCGAGGGCGCGGACCAACTATGGCTACACCTTC. This gives the protein CASSNARARTNYGYTF.

The chain recombines TRBV5-4 with TRBJ1-1; D might be TRBD1 (6 bases). This CDR3 has 14 residues. Deletions cut 7 bases from V and 0 bases from J, with 13 bases between. Looked up from germline, CDR1 is SGHNT and CDR2 is YYREEE (reference sequence). The CDR3 sequence: CASLRDRMNTEAFF. The CDR3 nucleotides read TGTGCCAGCCTCCGTGACAGGATGAACACTGAAGCTTTCTTT. Variable domain in full (rest from reference TRBV5-4 and TRBJ1-1): ETGVTQSPTHLIKTRGQQVTLRCSSQSGHNTVSWYQQALGQGPQFIFQYYREEENGRGNFPPRFSGLQFPNYSSELNVNALELDDSALYLCASLRDRMNTEAFFGQGTRLTVV.

CDR3 region: CVGSSSIPGHLISYEQYF. The DNA of the CDR3 is TGTGTCGGCAGCTCCAGCATACCGGGACACCTTATCTCCTACGAGCAGTACTTC. The chain uses TRBV11-1 and TRBJ2-7; D perhaps matches TRBD1 (6 bases). Germline lookup yields CDR1 SGHAT and CDR2 FQDESV (reference sequence). The CDR3 is 18 amino acids.

This clonotype was picked up many times. V and J are TRBV4-3 and TRBJ2-6, with a tentative D call TRBD2 (6 bases). Per the germline V gene, CDR1 is LGHNA and CDR2 is YSLEER. The CDR3 runs to 16 residues. V gave up 4 bases and J gave up 3 bases, with 13 bases separating them. CDR3 sequence: CASSPDSGGGANVLTF. In DNA form, the CDR3 reads TGCGCCAGCAGCCCAGACTCCGGGGGTGGGGCCAACGTCCTGACTTTC.

The sample holds a few counts of this clonotype. Possible read error: a much larger clone is one base away. V and J are TRBV6-6 and TRBJ1-2; D may be TRBD1 (5 bases). This CDR3 comprises 16 residues. Germline CDR1 and CDR2: MNHNY and SVGAGI (reference sequence). This chain's CDR3 is CVSSYSAGRDNYGYTF. For the CDR3, the DNA is TGTGTCAGCAGTTACTCGGCAGGGAGGGATAACTATGGCTACACCTTC.

The rearrangement uses TRBV28 and TRBJ1-5, with 7 bases that match TRBD1. Germline trimming cut 7 bases from V and 2 bases from J; bases unmatched to any gene: 5. CDR1 and CDR2 from the germline V gene are MDHEN and SYDVKM. There are 14 residues in the CDR3. The CDR3, as DNA: TGTGCCAGCATCAGACAGGGACGCAATCAGCCCCAGCATTTT. This codes for CASIRQGRNQPQHF. The variable domain in full, completed from reference TRBV28 and TRBJ1-5, reads DVKVTQSSRYLVKRTGEKVFLECVQDMDHENMFWYRQDPGLGLRLIYFSYDVKMKEKGDIPEGYSVSREKKERFSLILESASTNQTSMYLCASIRQGRNQPQHFGDGTRLSIL.

The CDR3 is CASSIDRTGGKLFF. The CDR3 region has the DNA TGTGCCAGCAGTATTGACAGGACCGGGGGGAAACTGTTTTTT. V gene TRBV6-1 combines with J gene TRBJ1-4; a weak D match, TRBD1 (6 bases). The CDR3 has 14 residues. Germline assignment: CDR1 MNHNS and CDR2 SASEGT. Between the trimmed V and J ends, which lost 5 bases and 11 bases, there was a span of 18 bases.

With regard to this clonotype: One junction end does not reproduce the germline sequence, and a read error may be involved. The gene calls are TRBV20-1 and TRBJ2-7; 7 nucleotides agree with TRBD2. Germline V gives CDR1 DFQATT, CDR2 SNEGSKA (reference sequence). The CDR3 contains 15 residues. The CDR3 DNA reads TGCAGTGCTAGAGATTTGGCTAGCGGCTCCTACGAGCAGCGCTTC. This encodes CSARDLASGSYEQRF.

To note about this clonotype: With a much larger clone just one base away, this may be a read error. This chain joins TRBV12-5 and TRBJ2-3, with no clear D. The CDR3 has 14 amino acids. The V gene's germline CDR1 is LGHNT and CDR2 FRNRAP. CDR3 DNA sequence: TGTGCTAGTGGTTTGGGCACCGAATTGAATACGCACTATTTT. Protein product: CASGLGTELNTHYF.

Concerning this clonotype: The conserved phenylalanine or tryptophan is not found at the CDR3 terminus, so this likely reflects a read error. Because the CDR3's place on the DNA is in doubt, the DNA is left out and the CDR3 is given as listed by TCRdb. The chain combines TRBV4-2 with TRBJ1-1; the table's D call, TRBD1, was not checked against the DNA. The CDR3 is 16 residues long, ends included. CDR1 LGHNA and CDR2 YNFKEQ come from the germline V gene. CDR3 sequence reads: CASSQEGRTGPTEAYC.

Points on this clonotype: This may come from a read error, since a much larger clone is one base off. The V gene is TRBV4-2, the J gene TRBJ1-5, with D unclear. CDR1 LGHNA and CDR2 YNFKEQ come from the germline V gene. This CDR3 comprises 13 residues. The CDR3 loop is CASSTELNQPHHF. DNA for the CDR3: TGTGCCAGCAGCACGGAGCTGAATCAGCCCCATCATTTT.

This clonotype appeared many times. The chain combines TRBV7-9 with TRBJ1-5; 7 nucleotides agree with TRBD1. J gave up 1 base and V 7 bases, and 7 bases lay outside the gene matches. Germline V lookup: CDR1 SEHNR, CDR2 FQNEAQ (reference sequence). This CDR3 is 15 amino acids long. The CDR3 loop is CASTIGDRSNQPQHF. Here the CDR3 DNA reads TGTGCCAGCACAATTGGGGACAGAAGCAATCAGCCCCAGCATTTT.

Details on this clonotype: At one end the junction does not follow the germline gene, possibly because of a read error. This chain joins TRBV6-5 and TRBJ1-1, with 7 bases fitting TRBD1. The germline gives CDR1 MNHEY, CDR2 SVGAGI. The CDR3 spans 15 residues. Written as DNA, the CDR3 is TGTGCCGGCAGTTACTCGACAGGGTTTGATACTGAAGCTTTCTTT. Translated, it gives CAGSYSTGFDTEAFF.

V and J are TRBV11-3 and TRBJ1-1; D is unclear. V lost 1 base, J lost 0 bases, and 9 bases lay in between. Germline loops: CDR1 SGHNT, CDR2 YENEEA. The CDR3 runs 15 residues. This CDR3 reads CASSLVEPMNTEAFF. CDR3 DNA sequence: TGTGCCAGCAGCTTAGTTGAGCCCATGAACACTGAAGCTTTCTTT.

Comments on this clonotype: Being one base from a much bigger clone, this may be a read error. The rearrangement links TRBV5-1 to TRBJ1-4; no clear D gene. The germline gives CDR1 SGHRS, CDR2 YFSETQ. V shed 0 bases and J shed 2 bases, with 8 bases lying between them. The CDR3 consists of 15 residues. CDR3 bases: TGCGCCAGCAGCTTGGAGGCAAGGACTAATGAAAAACTGTTTTTT. Protein: CASSLEARTNEKLFF.

The chain has TRBV7-9 and TRBJ2-3; D perhaps matches TRBD2 (6 bases). The CDR3 runs 16 residues. Germline CDR1 SEHNR, CDR2 FQNEAQ (reference sequence). Trimming left V 2 bases short and J 2 bases short, with 14 bases between. CDR3 sequence (DNA): TGTGCCAGCAGCTTATGGTGGGGCGGGGTCACAGATACGCAGTATTTT. Translation: CASSLWWGGVTDTQYF.

This clonotype came up once. At one boundary the junction diverges from the germline segment, which might be a read error. The chain couples TRBV11-1 to TRBJ2-3, with 7 bases that match TRBD2. This CDR3 is built from 13 residues. Germline V gene sequence: CDR1 SGHAT, CDR2 FQDESV (reference sequence). Here the CDR3 reads CTSSILAKDTQYF. The CDR3 DNA follows: TGTACCAGCAGCATACTAGCGAAAGATACGCAGTATTTT.

As to this clonotype: Since no conserved phenylalanine or tryptophan closes the CDR3, a read error is the likely cause. The gene calls are TRBV5-6 and TRBJ1-6; 7 positions agree with TRBD1. The J segment lost 6 bases and the V segment lost 3 bases, leaving 12 bases of the junction unmatched. CDR3 length equals 17 residues. Germline lookup yields CDR1 SGHDT and CDR2 YYEEEE. CDR3 region: CASSSRRTGFSNSPLHL. In DNA, the CDR3 is TGTGCCAGCAGCTCCAGGAGGACAGGCTTCTCTAATTCACCCCTCCACCTT.

With respect to this clonotype: No conserved phenylalanine or tryptophan is present at the end of the CDR3, so a read error is the likely explanation. The limits of the CDR3 on the DNA are not certain, so only TCRdb's listed CDR3 is given. This chain uses TRBV4-3 with TRBJ1-1; the tabulated D call, TRBD1, remains unverified against the DNA. Germline V gene data show CDR1 as LGHNA and CDR2 as YSLEER. The CDR3 sequence runs 17 residues, both termini included. The CDR3 spells CASSQAWTGVGGTEPFY.